One and the same sample provided the 7 T cell receptor beta chains below, sequenced in a study of T-cell reconstitution after alpha-beta-depleted transplantation in children. Unique molecular identifiers were incorporated into the prepared TCRbeta library. TCRdb called the PCR reads again in MiXCR, with one record for every CDR3 protein. This sample has about 90,000 distinct CDR3 sequences, with about 14% found just once. Material: PBMCs, mostly from graft donor cells, obtained 180 days after TCRalphabeta/CD19-depleted stem cell transplant. The source of these receptors is a male patient between 2 and 15 years old who had a stem cell transplant for acute lymphoblastic leukemia, so the T cells may come from the graft donor.

The J gene is TRBJ1-5, the V gene TRBV7-6; perhaps TRBD1 as D (5 bases). Germline V gene sequence: CDR1 SGHVS, CDR2 FNYEAQ. The V and J ends lost 0 bases and 4 bases respectively, with 25 bases between them. The CDR3 has 20 residues. The CDR3 sequence is CASSLAPSLRAGPINQPQHF. CDR3 bases: TGTGCCAGCAGCTTAGCGCCAAGCCTTCGGGCAGGGCCGATTAATCAGCCCCAGCATTTT.

There are a few counts of this clonotype. Written as DNA, the CDR3 is TGCAGCGTTCGGAGCACAGATACGCAGTATTTT. It codes for CSVRSTDTQYF. V and J are TRBV29-1 and TRBJ2-3; D unresolved. From germline, CDR1 is SQVTM and CDR2 ANQGSEA. V was cut by 5 bases and J by 0 bases, with 3 bases left in between. This CDR3 is 11 amino acids long.

The rearrangement uses TRBV12-3 or TRBV12-4 and TRBJ2-7, with D possibly being TRBD2 (6 bases). CDR3 size: 16 residues. V was shortened by 3 bases and J by 7 bases, with 22 bases between the two germline ends. The CDR3 region has the DNA TGTGCCAGCAGTTTGAGGAGGACTATGGGGTTTGGGGAGCAGTACTTC. Translating gives CASSLRRTMGFGEQYF.

To note about this clonotype: Possible read error: a much larger clone is one base away. V usage is TRBV6-2 or TRBV6-3 and J usage is TRBJ2-2; D might be TRBD1 or TRBD2, each matching 5 bases. The CDR3 sequence is 17 residues long. The V gene's germline CDR1 is MNHEY and CDR2 SVGEGT. CDR3 region: CASSYSKGALRTGELLF. The CDR3 DNA follows: TGTGCCAGCAGTTACTCGAAAGGGGCCCTTCGTACCGGGGAGCTGCTTTTT.

The chain has TRBV18 and TRBJ2-4; TRBD1 might be the D (6 bases). The CDR3 consists of 14 residues. Germline V CDR1 and CDR2: KGHSH, LQKENI. Trimming took off 3 bases at V and 7 bases at J, with 13 bases between the two ends. The CDR3 nucleotides read TGTGCCAGCTCACCTGGGCAGGGGTTGAACATTCAGTACTTC. Amino acid sequence: CASSPGQGLNIQYF. Full variable domain (remainder filled in from reference TRBV18 and TRBJ2-4): NAGVMQNPRHLVRRRGQEARLRCSPMKGHSHVYWYRQLPEEGLKFMVYLQKENIIDESGMPKERFSAEFPKEGPSILRIQQVVRGDSAAYFCASSPGQGLNIQYFGAGTRLSVL.

This clonotype was observed many times. The rearrangement uses TRBV28 and TRBJ2-7; weak D call: TRBD2 (5 bases). The length of the CDR3 is 12 residues. Germline CDR1 MDHEN, CDR2 SYDVKM. Trimming cost V 5 bases and J 1 base, with 6 bases left between them. CDR3 DNA sequence: TGTGCCAGCAGTCCGGGGTCCTACGAGCAGTACTTC. Its translation: CASSPGSYEQYF.

This clonotype was seen a few times. The chain recombines TRBV11-2 with TRBJ2-3; TRBD1 is a possible D gene (6 bases). CDR1 is SGHAT, CDR2 FQNNGV, per germline. The V and J ends lost 3 bases and 4 bases respectively, with 17 bases between them. CDR3 length: 16 residues. The CDR3 DNA reads TGTGCCAGCAGCTTGGACCCAGGGGTGAGGCCAGATACGCAGTATTTT. Its translation is CASSLDPGVRPDTQYF.